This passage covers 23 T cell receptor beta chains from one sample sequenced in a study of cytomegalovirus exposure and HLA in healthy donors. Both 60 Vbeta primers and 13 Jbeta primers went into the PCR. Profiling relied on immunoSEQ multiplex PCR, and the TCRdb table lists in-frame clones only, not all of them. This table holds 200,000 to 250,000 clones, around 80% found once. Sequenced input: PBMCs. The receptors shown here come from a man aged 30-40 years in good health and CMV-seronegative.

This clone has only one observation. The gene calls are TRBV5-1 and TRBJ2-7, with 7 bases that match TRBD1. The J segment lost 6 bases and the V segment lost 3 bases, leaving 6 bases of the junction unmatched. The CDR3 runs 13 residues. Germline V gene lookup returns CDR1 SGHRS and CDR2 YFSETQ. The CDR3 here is CASSSGTVLEQYF. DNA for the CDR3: TGCGCCAGCAGCTCCGGGACAGTACTCGAGCAGTACTTC.

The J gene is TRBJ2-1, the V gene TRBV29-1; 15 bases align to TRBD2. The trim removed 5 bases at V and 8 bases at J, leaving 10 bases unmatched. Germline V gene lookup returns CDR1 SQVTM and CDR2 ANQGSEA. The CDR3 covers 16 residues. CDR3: CSVWTSGGAFIDEQFF. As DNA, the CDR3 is TGCAGCGTTTGGACTAGCGGGGGGGCCTTCATCGATGAGCAGTTCTTC.

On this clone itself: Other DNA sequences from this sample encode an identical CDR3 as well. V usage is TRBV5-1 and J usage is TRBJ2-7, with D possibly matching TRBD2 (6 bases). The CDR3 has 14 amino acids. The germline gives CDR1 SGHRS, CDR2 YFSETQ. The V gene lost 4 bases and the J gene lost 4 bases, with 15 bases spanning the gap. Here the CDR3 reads CASSPAGTSYEQYF. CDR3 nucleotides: TGCGCCAGCAGCCCGGCGGGGACGTCTTACGAGCAGTACTTC.

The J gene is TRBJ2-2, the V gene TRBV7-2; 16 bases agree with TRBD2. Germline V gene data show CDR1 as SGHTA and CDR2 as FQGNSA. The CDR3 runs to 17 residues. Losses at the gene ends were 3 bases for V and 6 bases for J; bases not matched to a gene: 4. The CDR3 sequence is CASSLGLAGGPAGELFF. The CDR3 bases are TGTGCCAGCAGCTTGGGACTAGCGGGGGGGCCGGCCGGGGAGCTGTTTTTT.

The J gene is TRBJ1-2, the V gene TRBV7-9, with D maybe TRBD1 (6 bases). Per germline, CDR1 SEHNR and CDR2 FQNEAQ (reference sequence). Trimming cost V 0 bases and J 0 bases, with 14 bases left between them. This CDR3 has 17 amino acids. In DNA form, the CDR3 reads TGTGCCAGCAGCTTAGCAAATGCAGGGGCAGCTAACTATGGCTACACCTTC. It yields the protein CASSLANAGAANYGYTF.

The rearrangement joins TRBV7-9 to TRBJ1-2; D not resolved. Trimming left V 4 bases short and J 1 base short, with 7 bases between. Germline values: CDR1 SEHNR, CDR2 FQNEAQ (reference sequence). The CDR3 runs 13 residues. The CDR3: CASSYGDNYGYTF. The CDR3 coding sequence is TGTGCCAGCAGCTACGGAGATAACTATGGCTACACCTTC.

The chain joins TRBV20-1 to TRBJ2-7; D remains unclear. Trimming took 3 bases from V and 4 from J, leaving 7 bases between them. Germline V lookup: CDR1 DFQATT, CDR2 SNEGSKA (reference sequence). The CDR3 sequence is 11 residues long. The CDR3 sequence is CSARGLYEQYF. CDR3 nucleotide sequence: TGCAGTGCTAGGGGCCTTTACGAGCAGTACTTC.

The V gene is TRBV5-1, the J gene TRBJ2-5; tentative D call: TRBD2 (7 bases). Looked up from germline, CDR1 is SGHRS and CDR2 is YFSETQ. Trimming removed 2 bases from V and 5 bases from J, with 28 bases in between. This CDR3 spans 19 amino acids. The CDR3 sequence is CASSFFYTGGLDAGETQYF. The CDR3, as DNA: TGCGCCAGCAGCTTCTTCTATACCGGGGGGCTAGACGCGGGGGAGACCCAGTACTTC.

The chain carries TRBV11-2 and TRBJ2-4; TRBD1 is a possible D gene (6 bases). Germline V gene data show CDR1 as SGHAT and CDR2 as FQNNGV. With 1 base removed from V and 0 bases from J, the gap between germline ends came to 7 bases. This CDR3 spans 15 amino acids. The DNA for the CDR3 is TGTGCCAGCAGCTTAGGGGGGCTAGCCAAAAACATTCAGTACTTC. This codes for CASSLGGLAKNIQYF.

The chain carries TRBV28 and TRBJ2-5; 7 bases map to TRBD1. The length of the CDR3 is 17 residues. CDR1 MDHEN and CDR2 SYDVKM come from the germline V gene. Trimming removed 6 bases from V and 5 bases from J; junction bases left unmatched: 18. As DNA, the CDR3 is TGTGCCAGCAGCACCGGGACAGATCTCTCCCTGGACGAGACCCAGTACTTC. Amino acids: CASSTGTDLSLDETQYF.

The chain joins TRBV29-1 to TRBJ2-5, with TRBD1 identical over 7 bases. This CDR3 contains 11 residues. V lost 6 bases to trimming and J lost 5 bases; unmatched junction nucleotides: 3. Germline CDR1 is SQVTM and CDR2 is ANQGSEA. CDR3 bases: TGCAGCGTAGACAGGGCGGAGACCCAGTACTTC. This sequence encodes CSVDRAETQYF.

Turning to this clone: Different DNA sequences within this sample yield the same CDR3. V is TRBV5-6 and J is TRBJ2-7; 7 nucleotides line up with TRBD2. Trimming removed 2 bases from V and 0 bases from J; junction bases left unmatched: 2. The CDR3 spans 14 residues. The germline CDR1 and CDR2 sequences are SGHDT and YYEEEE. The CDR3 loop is CASSLAGSSYEQYF. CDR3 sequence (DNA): TGTGCCAGCAGCTTAGCGGGGAGCTCCTACGAGCAGTACTTC. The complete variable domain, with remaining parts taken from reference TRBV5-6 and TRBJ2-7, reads DAGVTQSPTHLIKTRGQQVTLRCSPKSGHDTVSWYQQALGQGPQFIFQYYEEEERQRGNFPDRFSGHQFPNYSSELNVNALLLGDSALYLCASSLAGSSYEQYFGPGTRLTVT.

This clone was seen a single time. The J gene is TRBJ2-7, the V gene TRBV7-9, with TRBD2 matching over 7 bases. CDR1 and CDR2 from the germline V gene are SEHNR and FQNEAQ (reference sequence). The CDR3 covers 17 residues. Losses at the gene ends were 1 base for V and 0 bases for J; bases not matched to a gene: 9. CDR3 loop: CASSLEGSGVSSYEQYF. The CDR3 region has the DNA TGTGCCAGCAGCTTAGAGGGAAGCGGGGTTAGCTCCTACGAGCAGTACTTC.

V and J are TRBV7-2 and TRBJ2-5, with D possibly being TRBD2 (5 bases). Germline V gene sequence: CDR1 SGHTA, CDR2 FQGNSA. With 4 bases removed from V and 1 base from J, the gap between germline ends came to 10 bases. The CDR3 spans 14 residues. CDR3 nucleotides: TGTGCCAGCAGCTCGGGAAGGCTCCAAGAGACCCAGTACTTC. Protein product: CASSSGRLQETQYF. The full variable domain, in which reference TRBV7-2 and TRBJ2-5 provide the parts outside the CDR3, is GAGVSQSPSNKVTEKGKDVELRCDPISGHTALYWYRQSLGQGLEFLIYFQGNSAPDKSGLPSDRFSAERTGGSVSTLTIQRTQQEDSAVYLCASSSGRLQETQYFGPGTRLLVL.

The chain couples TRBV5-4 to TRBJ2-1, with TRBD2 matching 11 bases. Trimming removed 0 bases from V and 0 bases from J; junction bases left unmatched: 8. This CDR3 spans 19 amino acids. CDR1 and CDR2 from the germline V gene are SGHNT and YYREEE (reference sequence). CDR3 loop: CASSLAELAGASSYNEQFF. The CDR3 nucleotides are TGTGCCAGCAGCTTGGCCGAACTAGCGGGGGCGAGCTCCTACAATGAGCAGTTCTTC. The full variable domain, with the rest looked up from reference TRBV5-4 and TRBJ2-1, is ETGVTQSPTHLIKTRGQQVTLRCSSQSGHNTVSWYQQALGQGPQFIFQYYREEENGRGNFPPRFSGLQFPNYSSELNVNALELDDSALYLCASSLAELAGASSYNEQFFGPGTRLTVL.

This chain's CDR3 is CAIKQGVTGELFF. The CDR3 nucleotides read TGTGCCATAAAACAGGGGGTCACCGGGGAGCTGTTTTTT. This sequence joins TRBV6-5 and TRBJ2-2; 8 positions match TRBD1. J lost 4 bases, V lost 10 bases, and 5 bases had no gene match. Germline V gene lookup returns CDR1 MNHEY and CDR2 SVGAGI. The CDR3 spans 13 residues.

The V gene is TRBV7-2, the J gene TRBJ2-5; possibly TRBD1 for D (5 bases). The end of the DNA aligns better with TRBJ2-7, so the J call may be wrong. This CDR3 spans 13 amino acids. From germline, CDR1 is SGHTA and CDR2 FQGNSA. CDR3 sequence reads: CASSLQGVGEQYF. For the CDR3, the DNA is TGTGCCAGCAGCTTACAGGGCGTCGGCGAGCAGTACTTC.

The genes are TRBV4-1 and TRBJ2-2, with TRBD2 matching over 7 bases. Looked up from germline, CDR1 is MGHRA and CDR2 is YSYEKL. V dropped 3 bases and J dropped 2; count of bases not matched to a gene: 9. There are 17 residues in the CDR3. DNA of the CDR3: TGCGCCAGCAGCCAGAACGCCGGGACTACTAACACCGGGGAGCTGTTTTTT. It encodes CASSQNAGTTNTGELFF.

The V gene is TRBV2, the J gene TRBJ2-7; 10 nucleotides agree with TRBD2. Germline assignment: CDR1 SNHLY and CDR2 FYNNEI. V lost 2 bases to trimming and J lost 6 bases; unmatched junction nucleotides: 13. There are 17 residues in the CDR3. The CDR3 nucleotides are TGTGCCAGCAGTGAAAGTATCGGAGCTAGCGGGGGTGGCGAGCAGTACTTC. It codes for CASSESIGASGGGEQYF.

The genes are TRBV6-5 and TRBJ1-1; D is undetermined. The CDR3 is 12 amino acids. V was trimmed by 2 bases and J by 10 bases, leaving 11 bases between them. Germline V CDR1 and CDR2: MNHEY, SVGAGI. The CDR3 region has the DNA TGTGCCAGCAGTTACCGTGGAGAGGGAGCTTTCTTT. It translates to CASSYRGEGAFF.

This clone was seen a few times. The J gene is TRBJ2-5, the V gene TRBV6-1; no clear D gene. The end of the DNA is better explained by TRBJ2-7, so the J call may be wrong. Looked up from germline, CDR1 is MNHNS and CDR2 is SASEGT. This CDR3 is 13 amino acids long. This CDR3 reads CASSLSVLYEQYF. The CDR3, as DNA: TGTGCCAGCAGTCTTAGTGTTCTTTACGAGCAGTACTTC.

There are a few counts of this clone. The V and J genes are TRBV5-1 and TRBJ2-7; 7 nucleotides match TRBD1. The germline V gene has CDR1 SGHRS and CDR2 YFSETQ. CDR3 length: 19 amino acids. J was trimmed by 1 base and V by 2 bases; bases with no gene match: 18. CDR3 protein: CASSFGSLDDRVLSYEQYF. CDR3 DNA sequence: TGCGCCAGCAGCTTTGGAAGCCTAGACGACAGGGTCCTATCCTACGAGCAGTACTTC.

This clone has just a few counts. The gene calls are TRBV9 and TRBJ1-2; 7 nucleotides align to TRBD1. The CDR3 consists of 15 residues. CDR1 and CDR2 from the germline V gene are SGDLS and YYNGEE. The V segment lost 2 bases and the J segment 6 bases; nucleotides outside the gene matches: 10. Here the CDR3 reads CASSVRKTGLDGYTF. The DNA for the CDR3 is TGTGCCAGCAGCGTCCGAAAGACAGGGTTGGATGGCTACACCTTC. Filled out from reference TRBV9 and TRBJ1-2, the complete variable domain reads DSGVTQTPKHLITATGQRVTLRCSPRSGDLSVYWYQQSLDQGLQFLIQYYNGEERAKGNILERFSAQQFPDLHSELNLSSLELGDSALYFCASSVRKTGLDGYTFGSGTRLTVV.